This section outlines one T cell receptor beta chain sequence together with its context. This record belongs to a study of blood T cell repertoires in COVID-19. Study-wide context: Samples representing acute and convalescent COVID-19 were sourced from the United States, Italy and Spain. T cells, B-cell-depleted T cells, or PBMCs supplied cDNA or gDNA.

The CDR3 length is 14 residues. The V end was cut by 4 bases, the J end by 3 bases, with 11 bases between. The germline V gene has CDR1 KGHDR and CDR2 SFDVKD. Only in-frame clones appear in the TCRdb table, and some are missing; sequencing was by immunoSEQ multiplex PCR. The repertoire holds around 130,000 clones, with 70% to 90% as singletons. Sequenced sample: peripheral blood. The sequence was collected from a woman aged 55 to 70 with acute or convalescent COVID-19. The rearrangement links TRBV24-1 to TRBJ1-2; D is uncertain. The CDR3 is CATSDGVGYYGYTF. CDR3 sequence (DNA): TGTGCCACCAGTGACGGGGTGGGTTACTATGGCTACACCTTC.